This T cell receptor beta chain was sequenced during a study of CD8+ T cells in alopecia areata (dated 2018 in TCRdb). Study-wide context: Treated patients were enrolled in an open-label pilot trial of oral tofacitinib at 5 to 10 mg twice daily for moderate-to-severe alopecia areata. For the treated patients, the SALT score, which quantifies what percentage of scalp surface area is affected, served as the measure of disease severity. RNA was extracted with the PAXgene miRNA kit for fixed scalp, the miRNeasy kit for PBMCs, and the RNeasy kit for mouse skin. Tofacitinib was administered for 6 to 18 months, and 6 months of follow-up off drug were then conducted to assess delayed response and recurrence. TCRbeta CDR3 regions were amplified by immunoSEQ multiplex PCR with 35 Vbeta forward and 13 Jbeta reverse primers. Biopsies were taken from tofacitinib-treated patients at baseline and again at 4 and 24 weeks into treatment, and several of those patients also had a later scalp biopsy. Clonality in the scalp was compared among normal scalp (n=4), patchy alopecia areata scalp (n=8), and alopecia totalis/universalis scalp (n=8). To study T cell clonal expansion in alopecia areata, the researchers applied high-throughput TCRbeta sequencing to both the C3H/HeJ mouse model and human patients. Human TCRbeta sequencing covered scalp tissue and sorted CD4+ and CD8+ peripheral blood T cells from patchy and totalis/universalis alopecia areata patients and healthy controls. Overall results and qualifications from the work: The treated cohort was small, with a single nonresponder, so links between baseline CD8+ expansion and response need larger studies. Higher clonality and more expanded CD8+ clones were observed in lesional scalp than in normal scalp, particularly in alopecia totalis/universalis, a finding suggestive of antigenic drive. With tofacitinib, both scalp clonality and the number of expanded CD8+ clones among the top 100 scalp clones went down significantly. TCR sequences shared between patients were less clear than in mice, possibly partly because of HLA diversity in the patient population. During tofacitinib treatment, many expanded lesional clones stuck around in both scalp and blood, and this persistence may partly explain why relapse happens after treatment is stopped. Unlike mouse skin, which is dominated by gammadelta T cells, normal human skin has resident alphabeta T cells that are also sequenced, and this complicates analysis of the scalp TCR repertoire.

CDR1 SGHAT and CDR2 FQNNGV are derived from the germline V gene. The CDR3 starts with the cysteine, ends with the phenylalanine, and has 14 residues. Left in the record is the CDR3 DNA by itself, 42 bases read in frame from the first base. V lost 6 bases and J lost 5 bases, and the count of bases not matched to a germline gene is 7. Notes on this clone: There is no known antigen for this receptor. Per-nucleotide qualities are absent, and no much larger clonotype sits a single base away.

The time point label, as the study defines it: less than 30 weeks on oral tofacitinib. Interpreted using the paper, the treatment or condition label stands for: oral pan-JAK inhibitor, 5-10 mg twice daily. From alopecia areata patients, peripheral blood was collected along with lesional scalp punch biopsies. PBMCs were separated by density centrifugation and stained for CD3, CD4 and CD8, after which CD4+ and CD8+ T cells were sorted on a FACSAria. Libraries were constructed by the immunoSEQ multiplex PCR assay. To provide template for TCR sequencing, every sample had RNA extracted and reverse transcribed into cDNA. First-strand cDNA was synthesized using SuperScript III with a 2:1 mix of oligo-dT and random hexamers. A synthetic immune receptor repertoire was used to gauge amplification bias, and whatever bias remained was removed computationally. Regarding the original processing steps: Raw reads were preprocessed for error removal, and CDR3 was defined according to IMGT conventions as running from the conserved cysteine to phenylalanine. Clonality was calculated as 1 minus Shannon entropy normalized by log2 of the number of productive unique TCRs. Whether each scalp clone was CD4 or CD8 was inferred by checking scalp TCRbeta sequences against the CD4 and CD8 repertoires from sorted blood. What TCRdb holds here is the immuneACCESS table cut down to in-frame rearrangements. Part of the clones is not present; checked against another copy, under half of the missing clones reflect an unresolved V gene, and the others are unexplained. V and J calls plus clone size are reproduced from that table; the DNA served to infer D and trimming. Within this sample are over 150,000 clones, with 58% of them counted one time only. The ten largest clones capture 5.5% to 6% of the sample.

This TCR came from a human donor with alopecia areata. The material was CD4+ T cells sorted from blood, obtained at week 24, from a patient treated with tofacitinib. The rearrangement combines TRBV11-2 with TRBJ2-1; TRBD1 fits 7 bases in the junction. CDR3 loop: CASRRTGYNNEQFF. The DNA sequence is given as TGTGCCAGCAGACGGACAGGATACAACAATGAGCAGTTCTTC.